This TCR beta chain was captured in a study of immune cell composition in non-small cell lung cancer. Clones were read by immunoSEQ multiplex PCR, and TCRdb kept only the in-frame ones, dropping some. The sample consists of about 16,000 clones, under 75% of them appearing once. The germline V gene has CDR1 SGDLS and CDR2 YYNGEE. V lost 2 bases to trimming and J lost 2 bases; unmatched junction nucleotides: 6. CDR3 size: 16 residues. The study's findings and limits: Squamous lung tumours showed higher top 10 clone scores and clonality than adenocarcinomas. Squamous carcinomas (approximately 75%) more often had tumour-associated clones >0.5% than adenocarcinomas (around 33%).

To note about this clone: The antigen is undetermined.

This TCR derives from a human donor with non-small cell lung cancer. What was sequenced was lung tumor tissue. V and J are TRBV9 and TRBJ1-3; 8 nucleotides match TRBD1. The CDR3 loop is CASSVTPGGAGNTIYF. The CDR3 DNA is TGTGCCAGCAGCGTTACCCCAGGGGGCGCTGGAAACACCATATATTTT.